The 6 T cell receptor beta chains reported below all come from one sample, sequenced in a study of blood T cell repertoires in COVID-19. Clones were read by immunoSEQ multiplex PCR, and TCRdb kept only the in-frame ones, dropping some. Of roughly 250,000 clones listed, more than 60% are singletons. Sequenced input: peripheral blood. These receptors were collected from a woman aged 35 to 49 with active or convalescent COVID-19.

V is TRBV9 and J is TRBJ1-2; 7 bases map to TRBD1. Germline CDR1 and CDR2: SGDLS and YYNGEE. This CDR3 has 16 amino acids. Germline trimming cut 4 bases from V and 2 bases from J; bases unmatched to any gene: 11. CDR3 sequence: CASSSPGVGQNYGYTF. For the CDR3, the DNA is TGTGCCAGCAGCTCCCCAGGGGTGGGACAGAACTATGGCTACACCTTC.

The genes are TRBV28 and TRBJ1-6, with D perhaps matching TRBD1 (5 bases). Germline CDR1 MDHEN, CDR2 SYDVKM. The CDR3 covers 15 residues. V was cut by 4 bases and J by 1 base, with 8 bases left in between. CDR3 amino acids: CASSSGLSYNSPLHF. As DNA, the CDR3 is TGTGCCAGCAGTTCAGGGTTGTCCTATAATTCACCCCTCCACTTT.

This sequence joins TRBV24-1 and TRBJ1-2, with a weak D call TRBD1 (6 bases). The CDR3 covers 13 residues. Trimming stripped 1 base from V and 7 bases from J, with 9 bases between. The germline CDR1 and CDR2 sequences are KGHDR and SFDVKD. CDR3 amino acids: CATSDFSGVGYTF. In nucleotides, the CDR3 is TGTGCCACCAGTGATTTCTCAGGGGTTGGCTACACCTTC.

This clone was found a few times. This chain connects TRBV28 to TRBJ2-5; a weak D match, TRBD1 (6 bases). The CDR3 covers 17 residues. Deletions cut 5 bases from V and 5 bases from J, with 24 bases between. Germline V CDR1 and CDR2: MDHEN, SYDVKM. The CDR3 reads CASSTLLLQGTRETQYF. The DNA for the CDR3 is TGTGCCAGCAGTACCCTTCTCCTACAGGGAACTCGGGAGACCCAGTACTTC.

This chain connects TRBV7-9 to TRBJ1-2; 8 bases match TRBD1. V shed 0 bases, J shed 7 bases, and the junction held 7 bases outside the gene matches. CDR1 and CDR2 from the germline V gene are SEHNR and FQNEAQ (reference sequence). The CDR3 spans 15 residues. CDR3: CASSLARQGLAGYTF. For the CDR3, the DNA is TGTGCCAGCAGCTTAGCCCGACAGGGGTTAGCTGGCTACACCTTC.

This chain joins TRBV28 and TRBJ2-2; D perhaps matches TRBD1 (7 bases). The germline V gene has CDR1 MDHEN and CDR2 SYDVKM. This CDR3 has 13 residues. V gave up 5 bases and J gave up 7 bases, with 11 bases separating them. CDR3 sequence reads: CASSPGGIGELFF. CDR3 DNA: TGTGCCAGCAGTCCAGGGGGGATCGGGGAGCTGTTTTTT.